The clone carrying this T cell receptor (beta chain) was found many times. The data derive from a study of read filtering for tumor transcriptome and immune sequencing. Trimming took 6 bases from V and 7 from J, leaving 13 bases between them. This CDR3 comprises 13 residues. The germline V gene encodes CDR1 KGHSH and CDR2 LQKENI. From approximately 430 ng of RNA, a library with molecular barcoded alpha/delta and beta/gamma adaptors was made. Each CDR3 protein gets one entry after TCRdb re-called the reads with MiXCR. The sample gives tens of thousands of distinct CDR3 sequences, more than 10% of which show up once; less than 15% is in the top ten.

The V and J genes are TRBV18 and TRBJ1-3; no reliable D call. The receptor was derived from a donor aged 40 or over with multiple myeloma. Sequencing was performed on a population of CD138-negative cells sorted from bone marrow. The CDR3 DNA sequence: TGTGCCAGCTCCCTCTACGGAGAGAACACCATATATTTT. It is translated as CASSLYGENTIYF.